This TCR beta chain was profiled in a study of shared clonotypes between healthy human individuals. Study background: Every donor yielded three CD4 naive, three CD4 memory, two CD8 naive and one CD8 memory plate.

Authors' processing steps: ImmunoSEQ yielded junction-only sequences lacking quality scores, so filtering differed. The assay was immunoSEQ multiplex PCR, and TCRdb's table has in-frame clones only and misses some. Clonal size and the V and J genes are those of that table, whereas D and trimming came from the DNA. In the table there are 950,000 to 1,300,000 clones, approximately 68% of which are singletons. This receptor was obtained from a man aged 18 to 29 in good health. Sequenced input: memory CD4+ T cells sorted from blood. Stated subset: CD45RA-negative fraction.

The CDR3 nucleotides read TGTGCCAGCAGCTTAGACGCGGGGTACTATGGCTACACCTTC. Translated: CASSLDAGYYGYTF. V is TRBV7-9 and J is TRBJ1-2; D gene ambiguous. Germline V gene lookup returns CDR1 SEHNR and CDR2 FQNEAQ (reference sequence). V gave up 1 base and J gave up 3 bases, with 9 bases separating them. The CDR3 covers 14 residues.